This entry is about one TCR beta chain. Its antigen is undetermined. It was with 60 Vbeta and 13 Jbeta primers that the PCR ran. Measured with immunoSEQ multiplex PCR; TCRdb has only the in-frame clones, and not every one. The sample shows around 120,000 clones, 65% to 90% of them seen only once. The V gene lost 1 base and the J gene lost 7 bases, with 10 bases spanning the gap. This CDR3 is 13 amino acids long. Germline lookup yields CDR1 SNHLY and CDR2 FYNNEI. These data originate in a study of cytomegalovirus exposure and HLA in healthy donors. General observations from the study: Reported findings show TCR beta sequences accurately forecast HLA-A and HLA-B alleles in most subjects. 87-base-pair reads could not separate some V segments, including TRBV6-2 and TRBV6-3.

The J gene is TRBJ2-5, the V gene TRBV2; perhaps TRBD2 as D (6 bases). The material sequenced was PBMCs. This clonotype was sampled from a man younger than 35 in good health and CMV-seronegative. As DNA, the CDR3 is TGTGCCAGCAGTGAAGAGCAGGGAGGGACCCAGTACTTC. Translation: CASSEEQGGTQYF.